This TCR beta chain was obtained from a study of blood T cell repertoires in COVID-19. Overall study: Both acute and convalescent COVID-19 samples were obtained from the United States, Italy and Spain. The analysed material was cDNA or gDNA that came from T cells, B-cell-depleted T cells, or PBMCs.

V dropped 4 bases and J dropped 4; count of bases not matched to a gene: 6. The CDR3 is made up of 14 amino acids. CDR1 is SGHTA and CDR2 is FQGNSA in the germline V gene. In this sample, this clone turned up a few times. Under the authors' procedure: Amplification of reference gene primers was used by the study to estimate nucleated cell counts. The method was immunoSEQ multiplex PCR; TCRdb's version includes in-frame clones alone and lacks a portion of them. V and J calls and clone size are those listed in that table; D and trimming were worked out from the DNA. There are under 95,000 clones in the sample; 70% to 90% occur only once, and around a sixth lies in the top ten.

Sequenced input: peripheral blood. The chain joins TRBV7-2 to TRBJ1-2; 7 nucleotides match TRBD1. The TCR sequence derives from a man at least 80 years old in a cohort sampled during active COVID-19. The chain's CDR3 is CASSYRRDSYGYTF. The CDR3 DNA reads as TGTGCCAGCAGCTACCGCCGGGACAGCTATGGCTACACCTTC.